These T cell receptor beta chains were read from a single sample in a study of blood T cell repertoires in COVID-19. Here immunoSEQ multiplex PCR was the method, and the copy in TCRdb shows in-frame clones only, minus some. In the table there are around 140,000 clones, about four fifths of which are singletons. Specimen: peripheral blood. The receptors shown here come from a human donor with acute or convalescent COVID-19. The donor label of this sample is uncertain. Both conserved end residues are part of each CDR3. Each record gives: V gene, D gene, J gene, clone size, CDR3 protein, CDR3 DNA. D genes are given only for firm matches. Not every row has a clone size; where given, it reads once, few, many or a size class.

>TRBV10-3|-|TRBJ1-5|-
CAISEGDINQPQHF
TGTGCCATCAGTGAAGGTGACATCAATCAGCCCCAGCATTTT
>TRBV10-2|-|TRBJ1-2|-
CASSLEGDHGYTF
TGCGCCAGCAGCCTCGAGGGTGATCACGGCTACACCTTC
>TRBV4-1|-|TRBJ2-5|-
CASSAAGQETQYF
TGCGCCAGCAGTGCGGCAGGGCAAGAGACCCAGTACTTC
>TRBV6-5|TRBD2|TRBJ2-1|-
CASSYALSGGAHEQFF
TGTGCCAGCAGTTACGCCCTGAGCGGGGGGGCCCATGAGCAGTTCTTC
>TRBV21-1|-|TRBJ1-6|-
CASNQTGGNSPLHF
TGTGCCAGCAACCAGACAGGGGGTAATTCACCCCTCCACTTT
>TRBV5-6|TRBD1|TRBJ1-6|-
CASSTKTSGTGNSPLHF
TGTGCCAGCAGCACAAAAACCTCCGGGACAGGGAATTCACCCCTCCACTTT
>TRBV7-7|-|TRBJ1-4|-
CASSLGVRAGEKLFF
TGTGCCAGCAGCTTAGGCGTGAGAGCAGGGGAGAAACTGTTTTTT
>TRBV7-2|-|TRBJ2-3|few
CASSPDYVYTDTQYF
TGTGCCAGCAGCCCCGACTATGTCTACACAGATACGCAGTATTTT
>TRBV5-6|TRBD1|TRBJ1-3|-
CASSKAGTGGNTIYF
TGTGCCAGCAGCAAAGCCGGGACAGGGGGAAACACCATATATTTT
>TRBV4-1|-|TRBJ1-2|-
CASSHPSYGYTF
TGCGCCAGCAGCCACCCGAGCTATGGCTACACCTTC
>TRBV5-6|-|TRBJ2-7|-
CASSLGGPNYEQYF
TGTGCCAGCAGCTTGGGGGGGCCGAATTACGAGCAGTACTTC
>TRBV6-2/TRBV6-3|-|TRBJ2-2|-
CASSSRPGELFF
TGTGCCAGCAGTTCTAGGCCCGGGGAGCTGTTTTTT
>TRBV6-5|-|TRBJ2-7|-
CASSSLTGLSSYEQYF
TGTGCCAGCAGTTCACTGACAGGCCTAAGCTCCTACGAGCAGTACTTC
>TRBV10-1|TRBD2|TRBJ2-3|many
CASRAELRGAQYF
TGCGCCAGCAGGGCTGAGTTGCGGGGGGCGCAGTATTTT
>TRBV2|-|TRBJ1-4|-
CASSPNGRKLFF
TGTGCCAGCAGCCCGAACGGGAGAAAACTGTTTTTT
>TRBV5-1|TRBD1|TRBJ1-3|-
CASSLSTGQIGNTIYF
TGCGCCAGCAGCTTGAGCACGGGACAGATTGGAAACACCATATATTTT
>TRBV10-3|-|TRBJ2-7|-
CAISEHSGKYEQYF
TGTGCCATCAGTGAACACAGCGGAAAGTACGAGCAGTACTTC
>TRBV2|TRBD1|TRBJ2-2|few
CASSDRDRKNTGELFF
TGTGCCAGCAGTGATAGGGACAGGAAAAACACCGGGGAGCTGTTTTTT
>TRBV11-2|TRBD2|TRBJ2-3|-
CASSPGTSGLTDTQYF
TGTGCCAGCAGCCCAGGAACTAGCGGGTTGACAGATACGCAGTATTTT
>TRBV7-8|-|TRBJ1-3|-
CASSLLGGLNSGNTIYF
TGTGCCAGCAGCTTACTCGGGGGACTCAACTCTGGAAACACCATATATTTT
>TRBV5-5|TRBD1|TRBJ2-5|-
CASSLGQGPGSAQYF
TGTGCCAGCAGCTTGGGACAGGGGCCCGGATCGGCCCAGTACTTC
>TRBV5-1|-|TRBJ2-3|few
CASSLVGATDTQYF
TGCGCCAGCAGCTTGGTAGGGGCAACAGATACGCAGTATTTT
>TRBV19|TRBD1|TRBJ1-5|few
CASSRTGDAQPQHF
TGTGCCAGTAGCAGGACAGGGGATGCTCAGCCCCAGCATTTT
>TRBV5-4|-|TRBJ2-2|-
CASSLGGSGSVGELFF
TGTGCCAGCAGCTTGGGAGGCTCGGGGTCTGTCGGGGAGCTGTTTTTT
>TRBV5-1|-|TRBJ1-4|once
CASSQNQGEKLFF
TGCGCCAGCAGCCAAAACCAGGGTGAAAAACTGTTTTTT
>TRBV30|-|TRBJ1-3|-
CAWTIQVGNTIYF
TGTGCCTGGACCATACAGGTTGGAAACACCATATATTTT
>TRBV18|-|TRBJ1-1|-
CASSPSGNAEAFF
TGTGCCAGCTCACCGTCGGGAAACGCTGAAGCTTTCTTT
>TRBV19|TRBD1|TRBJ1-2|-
CASSMGDRVYGYTF
TGTGCCAGTAGTATGGGAGACAGGGTCTATGGCTACACCTTC
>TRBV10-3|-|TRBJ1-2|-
CAISESVGPYRGYTF
TGTGCCATCAGTGAGTCGGTGGGGCCCTACCGTGGCTACACCTTC
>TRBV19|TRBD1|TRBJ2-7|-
CASSMDRGRSYEQYF
TGTGCCAGTAGTATGGACAGGGGAAGGTCCTACGAGCAGTACTTC
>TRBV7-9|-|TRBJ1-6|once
CASTRGVMDNSPLHF
TGTGCCAGCACGCGCGGAGTCATGGATAATTCACCCCTCCACTTT
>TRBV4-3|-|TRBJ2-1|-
CASSQAGGHLNEQFF
TGCGCCAGCAGCCAAGCTGGGGGACATCTCAATGAGCAGTTCTTC
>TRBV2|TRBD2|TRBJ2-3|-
CASRGGAQADTQYF
TGTGCCAGTCGGGGGGGGGCCCAGGCAGATACGCAGTATTTT
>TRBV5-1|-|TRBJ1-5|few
CASSLDTGNQPQHF
TGCGCCAGCAGCTTGGATACAGGCAATCAGCCCCAGCATTTT
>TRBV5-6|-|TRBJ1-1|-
CASSLARASNTEAFF
TGTGCCAGCAGCTTGGCCAGGGCGTCGAACACTGAAGCTTTCTTT
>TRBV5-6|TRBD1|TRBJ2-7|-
CASSSSSPDRLFSYEQYF
TGTGCCAGCAGCTCCTCTAGCCCGGACAGGCTGTTCTCCTACGAGCAGTACTTC
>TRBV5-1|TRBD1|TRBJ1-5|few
CASSPGQGAGGNQPQHF
TGCGCCAGCAGCCCGGGACAGGGGGCGGGAGGCAATCAGCCCCAGCATTTT
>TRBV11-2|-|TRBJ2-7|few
CASSLNRDSYEQYF
TGTGCCAGCAGCTTAAACAGGGACTCCTACGAGCAGTACTTC
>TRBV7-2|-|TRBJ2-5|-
CASSFQTGRETQYF
TGTGCCAGCAGCTTTCAAACGGGGAGGGAGACCCAGTACTTC
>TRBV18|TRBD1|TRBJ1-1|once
CASSPVGGSNTEAFF
TGTGCCAGCTCACCGGTAGGGGGCTCAAACACTGAAGCTTTCTTT
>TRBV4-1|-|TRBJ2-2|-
CASSTGVTSNTGELFF
TGCGCCAGCAGCACCGGGGTAACTAGTAACACCGGGGAGCTGTTTTTT
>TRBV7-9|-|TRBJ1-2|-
CASSLDRTDGYTF
TGTGCCAGCAGCTTAGACAGGACGGATGGCTACACCTTC
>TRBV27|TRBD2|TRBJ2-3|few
CASSPPAGVTDTQYF
TGTGCCAGCAGCCCCCCCGCGGGAGTCACAGATACGCAGTATTTT
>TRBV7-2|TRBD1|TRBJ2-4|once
CASSRDSKNIQYF
TGTGCCAGCAGCCGGGACAGCAAAAACATTCAGTACTTC
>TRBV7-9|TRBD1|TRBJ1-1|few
CASSPDRAFSPEAFF
TGTGCCAGCAGCCCGGACAGGGCCTTTAGCCCTGAAGCTTTCTTT
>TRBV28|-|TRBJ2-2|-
CASTSVGGSNTGELFF
TGTGCCAGCACCAGTGTTGGGGGCTCGAACACCGGGGAGCTGTTTTTT
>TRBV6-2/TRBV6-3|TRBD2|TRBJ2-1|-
CASSQMQAGGFSGEQFF
TGTGCCAGCAGTCAAATGCAAGCGGGGGGGTTTTCGGGTGAGCAGTTCTTC
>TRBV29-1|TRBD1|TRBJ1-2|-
CSVPMTGLVRGYTF
TGCAGCGTTCCAATGACAGGGTTGGTGCGTGGCTACACCTTC
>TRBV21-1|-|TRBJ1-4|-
CASTPRDSLKTNEKLFF
TGTGCCAGCACCCCGCGGGACAGCCTAAAAACTAATGAAAAACTGTTTTTT
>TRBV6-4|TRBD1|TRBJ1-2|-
CASSDSGQGLWSYTF
TGTGCCAGCAGTGACTCGGGACAGGGGTTATGGAGCTACACCTTC
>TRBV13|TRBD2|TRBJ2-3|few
CASSFSGGPSTDTQYF
TGTGCCAGCAGCTTTAGCGGGGGGCCTAGCACAGATACGCAGTATTTT
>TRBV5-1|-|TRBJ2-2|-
CASSLIRGAWQGVTGELFF
TGCGCCAGCAGCTTGATTCGAGGTGCGTGGCAGGGCGTCACCGGGGAGCTGTTTTTT
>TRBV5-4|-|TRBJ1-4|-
CASSLDGGSYREKLFF
TGTGCCAGCAGCTTGGATGGAGGTTCTTACCGAGAAAAACTGTTTTTT
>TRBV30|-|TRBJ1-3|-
CAWSVGGFENTIYF
TGTGCCTGGAGTGTAGGGGGTTTTGAAAACACCATATATTTT
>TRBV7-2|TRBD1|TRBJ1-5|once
CASSPGQGGGRNQPQHF
TGTGCCAGCAGCCCCGGACAGGGCGGGGGTCGCAATCAGCCCCAGCATTTT
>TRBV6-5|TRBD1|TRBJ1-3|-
CASSRDRATGNTIYF
TGTGCCAGCAGTCGGGACAGGGCCACTGGAAACACCATATATTTT
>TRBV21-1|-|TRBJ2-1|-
CASSKSRFGGTGSYNEQFF
TGTGCCAGCAGCAAAAGTCGTTTCGGGGGGACAGGATCCTACAATGAGCAGTTCTTC
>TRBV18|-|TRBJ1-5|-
CASSPGGTKSNQPQHF
TGTGCCAGCTCACCAGGGGGGACCAAAAGCAATCAGCCCCAGCATTTT
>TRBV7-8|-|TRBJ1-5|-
CASSLFQTGRQPQHF
TGTGCCAGCAGCTTATTTCAGACAGGTCGGCAGCCCCAGCATTTT
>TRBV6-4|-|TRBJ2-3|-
CASSAGDSHTDTQYF
TGTGCCAGCAGTGCGGGGGACAGTCACACAGATACGCAGTATTTT